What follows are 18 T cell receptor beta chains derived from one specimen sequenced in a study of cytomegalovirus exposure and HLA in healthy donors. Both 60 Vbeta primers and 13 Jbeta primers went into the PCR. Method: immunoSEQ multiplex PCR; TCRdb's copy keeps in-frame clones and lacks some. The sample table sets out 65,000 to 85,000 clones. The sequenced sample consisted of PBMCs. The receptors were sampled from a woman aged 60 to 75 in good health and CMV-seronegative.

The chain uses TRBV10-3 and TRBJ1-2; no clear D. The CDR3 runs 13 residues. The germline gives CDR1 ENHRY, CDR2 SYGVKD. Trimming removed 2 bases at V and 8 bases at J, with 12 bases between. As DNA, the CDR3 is TGTGCCATCAGTGAGGCAGGTTACGGAGGCTACACCTTC. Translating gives CAISEAGYGGYTF.

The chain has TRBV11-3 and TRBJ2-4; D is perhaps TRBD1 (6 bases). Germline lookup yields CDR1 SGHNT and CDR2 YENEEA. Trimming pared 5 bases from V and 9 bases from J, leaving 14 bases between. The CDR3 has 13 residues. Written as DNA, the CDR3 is TGTGCCAGCAGCCTGGACAGAAGGAGCATTCAGTACTTC. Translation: CASSLDRRSIQYF.

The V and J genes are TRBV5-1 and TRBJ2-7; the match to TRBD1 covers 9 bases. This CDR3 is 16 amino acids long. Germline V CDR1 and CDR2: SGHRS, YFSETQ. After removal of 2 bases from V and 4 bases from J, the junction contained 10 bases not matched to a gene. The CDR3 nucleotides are TGCGCCAGCAGCTTCGGAAATACAGGGGGCTCGTACGAGCAGTACTTC. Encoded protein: CASSFGNTGGSYEQYF.

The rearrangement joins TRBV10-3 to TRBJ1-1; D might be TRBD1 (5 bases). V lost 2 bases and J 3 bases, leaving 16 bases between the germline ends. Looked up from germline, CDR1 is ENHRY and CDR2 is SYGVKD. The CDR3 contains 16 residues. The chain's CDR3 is CAISEENLQGDTEAFF. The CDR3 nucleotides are TGTGCCATCAGTGAGGAGAACCTTCAAGGGGACACTGAAGCTTTCTTT.

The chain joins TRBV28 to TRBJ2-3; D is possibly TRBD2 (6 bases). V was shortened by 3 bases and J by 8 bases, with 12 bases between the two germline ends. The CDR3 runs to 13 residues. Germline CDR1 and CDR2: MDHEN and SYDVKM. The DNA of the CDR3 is TGTGCCAGCAGTTTGGAGGGAGTAGGTACGCAGTATTTT. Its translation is CASSLEGVGTQYF.

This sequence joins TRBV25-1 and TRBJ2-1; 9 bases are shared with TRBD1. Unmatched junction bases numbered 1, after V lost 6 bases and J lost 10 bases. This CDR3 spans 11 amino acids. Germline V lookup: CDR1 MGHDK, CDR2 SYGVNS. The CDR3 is CASRDRGEQFF. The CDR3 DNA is TGTGCCAGCAGAGACAGGGGGGAGCAGTTCTTC.

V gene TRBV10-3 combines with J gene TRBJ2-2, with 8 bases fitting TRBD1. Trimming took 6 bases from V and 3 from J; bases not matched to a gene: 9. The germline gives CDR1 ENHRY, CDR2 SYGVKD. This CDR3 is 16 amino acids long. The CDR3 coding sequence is TGTGCCATCAGCCGAGCCGGGACAGGCGACACCGGGGAGCTGTTTTTT. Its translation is CAISRAGTGDTGELFF.

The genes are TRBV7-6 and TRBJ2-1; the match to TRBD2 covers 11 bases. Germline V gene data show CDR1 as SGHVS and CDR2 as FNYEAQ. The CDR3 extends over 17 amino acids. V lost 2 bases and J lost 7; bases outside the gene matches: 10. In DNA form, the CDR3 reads TGTGCCAGCAGCTTAAGGCTGACTAGCGGGACTGGAAATGAGCAGTTCTTC. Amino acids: CASSLRLTSGTGNEQFF.

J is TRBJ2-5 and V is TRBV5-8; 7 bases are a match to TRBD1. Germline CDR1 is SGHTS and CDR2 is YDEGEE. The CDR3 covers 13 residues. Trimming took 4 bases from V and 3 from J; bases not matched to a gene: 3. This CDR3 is CASSTGQKETQYF. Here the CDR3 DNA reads TGTGCCAGCAGCACGGGACAGAAAGAGACCCAGTACTTC.

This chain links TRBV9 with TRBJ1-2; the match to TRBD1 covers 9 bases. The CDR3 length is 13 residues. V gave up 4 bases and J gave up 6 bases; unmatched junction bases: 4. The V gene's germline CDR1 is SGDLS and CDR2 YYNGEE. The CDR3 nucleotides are TGTGCCAGCAGCCTAAGACAGGGGGATGGCTACACCTTC. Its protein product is CASSLRQGDGYTF. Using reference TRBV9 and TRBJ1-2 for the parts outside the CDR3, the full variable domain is DSGVTQTPKHLITATGQRVTLRCSPRSGDLSVYWYQQSLDQGLQFLIQYYNGEERAKGNILERFSAQQFPDLHSELNLSSLELGDSALYFCASSLRQGDGYTFGSGTRLTVV.

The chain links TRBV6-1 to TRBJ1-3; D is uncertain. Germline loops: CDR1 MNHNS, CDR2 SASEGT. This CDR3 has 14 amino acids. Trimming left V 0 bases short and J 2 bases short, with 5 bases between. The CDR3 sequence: CASSEARAGNTIYF. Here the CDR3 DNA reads TGTGCCAGCAGTGAAGCGAGGGCTGGAAACACCATATATTTT.

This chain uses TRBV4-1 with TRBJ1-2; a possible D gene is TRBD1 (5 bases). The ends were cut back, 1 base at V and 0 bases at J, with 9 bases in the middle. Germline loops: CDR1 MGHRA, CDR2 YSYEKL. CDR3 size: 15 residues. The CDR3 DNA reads TGCGCCAGCAGCCAAGGACAGACCTCTAACTATGGCTACACCTTC. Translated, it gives CASSQGQTSNYGYTF.

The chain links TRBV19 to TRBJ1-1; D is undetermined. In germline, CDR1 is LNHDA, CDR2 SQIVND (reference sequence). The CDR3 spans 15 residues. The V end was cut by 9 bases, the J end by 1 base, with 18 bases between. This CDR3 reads CASLGVDVGNTEAFF. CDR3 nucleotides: TGTGCCAGCCTTGGAGTAGACGTCGGGAACACTGAAGCTTTCTTT.

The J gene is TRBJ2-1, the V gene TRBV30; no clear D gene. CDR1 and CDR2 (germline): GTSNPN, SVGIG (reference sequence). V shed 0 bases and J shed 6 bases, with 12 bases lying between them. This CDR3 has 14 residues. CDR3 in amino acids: CAWSVPSWSNEQFF. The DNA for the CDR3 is TGTGCCTGGAGTGTACCCTCCTGGAGCAATGAGCAGTTCTTC.

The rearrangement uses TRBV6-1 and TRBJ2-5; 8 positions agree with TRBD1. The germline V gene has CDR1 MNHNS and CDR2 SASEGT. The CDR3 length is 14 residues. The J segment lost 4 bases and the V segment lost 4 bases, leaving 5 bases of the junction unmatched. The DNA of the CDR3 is TGTGCCAGCAGTGGGCGGACAGGGCTAGAGACCCAGTACTTC. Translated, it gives CASSGRTGLETQYF.

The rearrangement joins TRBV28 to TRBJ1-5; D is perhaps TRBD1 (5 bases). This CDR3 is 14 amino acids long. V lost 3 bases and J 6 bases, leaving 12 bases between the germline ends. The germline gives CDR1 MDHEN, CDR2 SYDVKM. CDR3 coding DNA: TGTGCCAGCAGTTTGGGGGGGGTGGGTCAGCCCCAGCATTTT. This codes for CASSLGGVGQPQHF.

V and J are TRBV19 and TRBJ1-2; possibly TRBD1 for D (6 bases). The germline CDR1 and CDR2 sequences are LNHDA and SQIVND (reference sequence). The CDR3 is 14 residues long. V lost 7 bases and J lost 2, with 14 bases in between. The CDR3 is CASTPLDSNYGYTF. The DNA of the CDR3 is TGTGCCAGTACACCTTTGGACAGCAACTATGGCTACACCTTC.

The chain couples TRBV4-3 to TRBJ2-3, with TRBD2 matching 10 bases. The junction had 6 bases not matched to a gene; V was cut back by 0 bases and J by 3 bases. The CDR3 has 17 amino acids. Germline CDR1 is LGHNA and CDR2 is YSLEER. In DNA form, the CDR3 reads TGCGCCAGCAGCCAAGATTTACTAGCGGGAAGAACAGATACGCAGTATTTT. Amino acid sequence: CASSQDLLAGRTDTQYF.